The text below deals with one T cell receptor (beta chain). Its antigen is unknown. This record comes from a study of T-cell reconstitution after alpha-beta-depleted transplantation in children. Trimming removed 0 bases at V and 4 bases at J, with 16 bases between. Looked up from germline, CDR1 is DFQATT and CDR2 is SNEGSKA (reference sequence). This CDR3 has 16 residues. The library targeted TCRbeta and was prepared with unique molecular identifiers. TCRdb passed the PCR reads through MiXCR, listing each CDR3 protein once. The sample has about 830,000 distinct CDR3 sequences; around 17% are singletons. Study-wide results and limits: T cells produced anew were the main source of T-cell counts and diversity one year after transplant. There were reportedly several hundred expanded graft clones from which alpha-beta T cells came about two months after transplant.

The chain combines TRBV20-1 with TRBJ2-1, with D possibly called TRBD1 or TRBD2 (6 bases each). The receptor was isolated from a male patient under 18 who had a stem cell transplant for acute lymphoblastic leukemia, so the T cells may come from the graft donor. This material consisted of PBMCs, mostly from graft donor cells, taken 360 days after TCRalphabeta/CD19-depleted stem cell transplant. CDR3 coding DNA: TGCAGTGCTAGAGATTGGAAGGGGGGACCGTACAATGAGCAGTTCTTC. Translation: CSARDWKGGPYNEQFF.